The following is a T cell receptor (beta chain) sequence with its context. The same CDR3 can be traced to other DNA sequences in this sample. This sample was included in a study of blood T cell repertoires in COVID-19. At the level of the study: COVID-19 samples, acute and convalescent, were from the United States, Italy and Spain.

Study processing details: How many nucleated cells were present was estimated from reference gene primer amplification. Measured with immunoSEQ multiplex PCR; TCRdb has only the in-frame clones, and not every one. The V and J calls and the clone size are those of that table, but D and trimming were determined from the DNA. The sample consists of fewer than 250,000 clones, less than 85% of them appearing once. The clonotype originates from a woman in her 50s with acute or convalescent COVID-19. Input material: peripheral blood.

The CDR3, as DNA: TGTGCCTGGAGCCGGACAGCGAACACTGAAGCTTTCTTT. Amino acids: CAWSRTANTEAFF. This rearrangement joins TRBV30 to TRBJ1-1, with D possibly TRBD1 on 6 matching bases. Germline assignment: CDR1 GTSNPN and CDR2 SVGIG (reference sequence). This CDR3 region has 13 residues. V was cut by 3 bases and J by 1 base, with 9 bases left in between.